Presented here are 20 T cell receptor beta chains from one specimen sequenced in a study of human T cells and chemical hapten exposure. The time point here: pre-sensitization, week 0. The treatment denotes: therapeutic diphenylcyclopropenone sensitization with weekly scalp DPC. TCRdb recomputed calls from the RACE reads with MiXCR, one row per CDR3 protein. The table lists some 330,000 distinct CDR3 sequences, about 5% of them singletons, with 7% to 10% in the top ten. Sequencing used whole blood, obtained in connection with sensitization to the hapten diphenylcyclopropenone (DPC). All receptors derive from a woman under 30 with alopecia areata. Some clones in this sample may be carry-over from other donors' samples.

This clonotype showed up just a few times. This chain connects TRBV19 to TRBJ1-1; D uncertain. Germline CDR1 is LNHDA and CDR2 is SQIVND (reference sequence). This CDR3 is built from 13 residues. Trimming removed 2 bases from V and 5 bases from J, with 9 bases in between. As DNA, the CDR3 is TGTGCCAGTAGTATAAAGGGTAGGACTGAAGCTTTCTTT. It translates to CASSIKGRTEAFF.

This clonotype occurred a few times. The rearrangement joins TRBV28 to TRBJ2-3, with TRBD1 matching 7 bases. Germline lookup yields CDR1 MDHEN and CDR2 SYDVKM. The V and J ends lost 4 bases and 4 bases, in that order; junction bases with no gene match: 2. The CDR3 is 13 amino acids. The CDR3, as DNA: TGTGCCAGCAGTTCGACAGGGTCAGATACGCAGTATTTT. Its protein product is CASSSTGSDTQYF.

The chain employs TRBV5-4 and TRBJ2-3; D gene unclear. V was clipped by 0 bases and J by 3 bases, with 8 bases between them. There are 14 residues in the CDR3. Germline CDR1 is SGHNT and CDR2 is YYREEE (reference sequence). This chain's CDR3 is CASSLALRTDTQYF. The CDR3, as DNA: TGTGCCAGCAGCTTGGCCCTCAGAACAGATACGCAGTATTTT. The complete variable domain, with remaining parts taken from reference TRBV5-4 and TRBJ2-3, reads ETGVTQSPTHLIKTRGQQVTLRCSSQSGHNTVSWYQQALGQGPQFIFQYYREEENGRGNFPPRFSGLQFPNYSSELNVNALELDDSALYLCASSLALRTDTQYFGPGTRLTVL.

This clonotype was seen repeatedly, ten times or more. V is TRBV11-2 and J is TRBJ1-1; 9 nucleotides agree with TRBD1. The trim removed 1 base at V and 4 bases at J, leaving 7 bases unmatched. This CDR3 contains 16 residues. CDR1 SGHAT and CDR2 FQNNGV come from the germline V gene. The CDR3 sequence is CASSLGTGGPATEAFF. The CDR3 nucleotides read TGTGCCAGCAGCTTAGGTACAGGGGGCCCCGCCACTGAAGCTTTCTTT. Full variable domain (outside the CDR3, taken from reference TRBV11-2 and TRBJ1-1): EAGVAQSPRYKIIEKRQSVAFWCNPISGHATLYWYQQILGQGPKLLIQFQNNGVVDDSQLPKDRFSAERLKGVDSTLKIQPAKLEDSAVYLCASSLGTGGPATEAFFGQGTRLTVV.

This clonotype was observed a handful of times. This sequence joins TRBV6-1 and TRBJ1-2; D gene ambiguous. The V end was cut by 6 bases, the J end by 8 bases, with 7 bases between. Germline loops: CDR1 MNHNS, CDR2 SASEGT. There are 10 residues in the CDR3. CDR3 nucleotide sequence: TGTGCCAGCAGGGAATGGGGCTACACCTTC. This sequence encodes CASREWGYTF.

The gene calls are TRBV20-1 and TRBJ2-1; D is perhaps TRBD1 (6 bases). The CDR3 runs to 17 residues. V lost 3 bases, J lost 3 bases, and 21 bases lay in between. Looked up from germline, CDR1 is DFQATT and CDR2 is SNEGSKA (reference sequence). The DNA for the CDR3 is TGCAGTGCTAGGAAAGGACAGACAACGGACCTCTACAATGAGCAGTTCTTC. Its translation is CSARKGQTTDLYNEQFF.

This clonotype was detected many times. In nucleotides, the CDR3 is TGCAGCGTTGAAGCCCACTTCAGGGGCAACACTGAAGCTTTCTTT. It specifies CSVEAHFRGNTEAFF. The J gene is TRBJ1-1, the V gene TRBV29-1, with a tentative D call TRBD1 (6 bases). The CDR3 has 15 residues. V lost 1 base and J 2 bases, leaving 14 bases between the germline ends. CDR1 SQVTM and CDR2 ANQGSEA come from the germline V gene.

The J gene is TRBJ1-1, the V gene TRBV12-3 or TRBV12-4; 12 bases align to TRBD1. The CDR3 covers 15 residues. V was pared by 5 bases and J by 7 bases, with 8 bases of the junction left unmatched. CDR3 in DNA: TGTGCCAGCAGTCTCTCCGGGACAGGGGGCCTTGAAGCTTTCTTT. It is translated as CASSLSGTGGLEAFF.

This clonotype came up a few times. This chain uses TRBV6-1 with TRBJ1-4, with D possibly TRBD1 on 6 matching bases. The germline gives CDR1 MNHNS, CDR2 SASEGT. The CDR3 extends over 14 amino acids. V shed 3 bases and J shed 8 bases, with 13 bases lying between them. This CDR3 is CASSEGTLNEKLFF. In nucleotides, the CDR3 is TGTGCCAGCAGTGAGGGGACATTAAACGAAAAACTGTTTTTT.

J is TRBJ2-3 and V is TRBV6-1; D ambiguous. Germline loops: CDR1 MNHNS, CDR2 SASEGT. V lost 6 bases and J lost 3, with 16 bases in between. The CDR3 runs to 15 residues. The CDR3 region is CASSPERWSTDTQYF. As DNA, the CDR3 is TGTGCCAGCAGCCCCGAAAGGTGGTCAACAGATACGCAGTATTTT.

This clonotype appeared many times. This chain connects TRBV7-8 to TRBJ2-7, with D uncertain. The CDR3 spans 14 residues. Trimming stripped 3 bases from V and 2 bases from J, with 11 bases between. Germline CDR1 and CDR2: SGHVS and FQNEAQ. CDR3 coding DNA: TGTGCCAGCAGCTTCGACCTCTCAGCCTACGAGCAGTACTTC. Amino acid sequence: CASSFDLSAYEQYF.

The CDR3 DNA is TGTGCCACCAGCCGGGGACTCTACAATGAGCAGTTCTTC. Its translation: CATSRGLYNEQFF. This chain joins TRBV24-1 and TRBJ2-1; maybe TRBD2 (6 bases). The length of the CDR3 is 13 residues. Per germline, CDR1 KGHDR and CDR2 SFDVKD. Trimming removed 7 bases at V and 3 bases at J, with 9 bases between.

The J gene is TRBJ1-1, the V gene TRBV6-2 or TRBV6-3; D gene uncertain. V was shortened by 0 bases and J by 0 bases, with 17 bases between the two germline ends. Germline CDR1 is MNHEY and CDR2 is SVGEGT. The CDR3 runs 18 residues. The CDR3 bases are TGTGCCAGCAGTTACTCGAGGGTTCAAGGGTGGATGAACACTGAAGCTTTCTTT. Encoded protein: CASSYSRVQGWMNTEAFF.

The rearrangement uses TRBV27 and TRBJ2-2; 7 positions agree with TRBD2. The V segment lost 6 bases and the J segment 7 bases; nucleotides outside the gene matches: 8. The CDR3 loop spans 14 amino acids. Per germline, CDR1 MNHEY and CDR2 SMNVEV (reference sequence). The CDR3 DNA reads TGTGCCAGCAGCTTCTTTCGGGGGGTCGGGGAGCTGTTTTTT. Amino acids: CASSFFRGVGELFF.

The sample holds a few counts of this clonotype. The chain employs TRBV12-3 or TRBV12-4 and TRBJ2-3, with TRBD2 as a possible D gene (7 bases). The CDR3 spans 15 residues. V gave up 0 bases and J gave up 6 bases, with 13 bases separating them. The CDR3, as DNA: TGTGCCAGCAGTTTAGCGGGGGGGGGCGTCGATACGCAGTATTTT. This sequence encodes CASSLAGGGVDTQYF.

In its sample, this clonotype was seen a few times. The chain recombines TRBV19 with TRBJ2-3; D is unclear. The germline V gene has CDR1 LNHDA and CDR2 SQIVND (reference sequence). V lost 0 bases and J 0 bases, leaving 7 bases between the germline ends. There are 15 residues in the CDR3. The CDR3 sequence is CASSIEGSSTDTQYF. CDR3 sequence (DNA): TGTGCCAGTAGTATAGAGGGGTCTAGCACAGATACGCAGTATTTT.

The sample holds a few counts of this clonotype. The chain couples TRBV28 to TRBJ1-6; D is perhaps TRBD1 (5 bases). The length of the CDR3 is 14 residues. V lost 7 bases and J lost 5, with 12 bases in between. Per the germline V gene, CDR1 is MDHEN and CDR2 is SYDVKM. The CDR3 DNA is TGTGCCAGCAATGTAGGGGATGATAATTCACCCCTCCACTTT. Protein product: CASNVGDDNSPLHF.

This clonotype was detected only a few times. The J gene is TRBJ2-2, the V gene TRBV4-3; 12 bases map to TRBD2. CDR1 is LGHNA, CDR2 YSLEER, per germline. Trimming took 1 base from V and 5 from J; bases not matched to a gene: 5. CDR3 length: 17 residues. In DNA form, the CDR3 reads TGCGCCAGCAGCCAAGCTAGCGGGGGGGCCTGGACCGGGGAGCTGTTTTTT. This sequence encodes CASSQASGGAWTGELFF.

This sequence joins TRBV12-3 or TRBV12-4 and TRBJ2-2; 9 positions match TRBD2. The CDR3 is made up of 15 amino acids. V lost 5 bases to trimming and J lost 7 bases; unmatched junction nucleotides: 8. Here the CDR3 reads CASSTVAGDYGELFF. For the CDR3, the DNA is TGTGCCAGCAGTACCGTAGCGGGGGATTACGGGGAGCTGTTTTTT.

This clonotype was detected only a few times. This chain connects TRBV7-9 to TRBJ2-7; no definite D call. V was cut by 0 bases and J by 9 bases, with 15 bases left in between. CDR3 length equals 14 residues. Per the germline V gene, CDR1 is SEHNR and CDR2 is FQNEAQ (reference sequence). Here the CDR3 reads CASSLALTSGGQYF. DNA of the CDR3: TGTGCCAGCAGCTTAGCCTTGACATCTGGTGGGCAGTACTTC.